A single sample gave rise to the 24 T cell receptor beta chains below, sequenced in a study of T cells in Graves' hyperthyroidism and ophthalmopathy. RNA transcripts yielded amplified TCR beta CDR3 regions. HTBI primers were the set used in a first-round RT-PCR of the TCR CDR3. TCRdb re-analysed the multiplex PCR reads in MiXCR, keeping a single row per CDR3 protein. The sample consists of 540,000 or so distinct CDR3 sequences, around 46% of them appearing once. The sample consisted of peripheral blood or thyroid tissue (not recorded which). These receptors were obtained from an adult woman with Graves' disease, either hyperthyroidism or ophthalmopathy (not recorded which).

Of note for this clonotype: Likely a read error: the CDR3 ends without its conserved phenylalanine or tryptophan. The limits of the CDR3 on the DNA are not certain, so only TCRdb's listed CDR3 is given. The chain recombines TRBV19 with TRBJ2-7; the table's TRBD1 call for D was not verified on the DNA. The germline V gene encodes CDR1 LNHDA and CDR2 SQIVND (reference sequence). 8 amino acids form the CDR3, both terminal residues included. CDR3 sequence: CASGIVIC.

The chain is built from TRBV20-1 and TRBJ1-2, with 8 positions matching TRBD1. Germline CDR1 DFQATT, CDR2 SNEGSKA (reference sequence). CDR3 length: 13 residues. After removal of 6 bases from V and 5 bases from J, the junction contained 8 bases not matched to a gene. The CDR3 nucleotides are TGCAGTGCCGAGGGACAGGCTGAATATGGCTACACCTTC. Residues: CSAEGQAEYGYTF.

Worth noting for this clonotype: A read error may explain this, as a much larger clone is one base away. CDR3 sequence reads: CASSLAKGDTEAFF. The CDR3 DNA is TGCGCCAGCAGCTTGGCCAAGGGGGACACTGAAGCTTTCTTT. The chain is built from TRBV5-1 and TRBJ1-1, with D possibly matching TRBD1 (6 bases). CDR3 size: 14 residues. The ends were cut back, 0 bases at V and 3 bases at J, with 9 bases in the middle. Germline CDR1 SGHRS, CDR2 YFSETQ.

In its sample, this clonotype was seen many times. The chain is built from TRBV5-1 and TRBJ1-1, with D possibly being TRBD1 (5 bases). The CDR3 is 14 residues long. Trimming removed 4 bases from V and 8 bases from J, with 18 bases in between. Germline CDR1 SGHRS, CDR2 YFSETQ. CDR3 sequence: CASSLGTLRFEAFF. The CDR3 DNA sequence: TGCGCCAGCAGCCTCGGGACTCTCAGGTTCGAAGCTTTCTTT.

The chain uses TRBV9 and TRBJ1-2; the D gene is possibly TRBD1 (5 bases). The V gene lost 7 bases and the J gene lost 0 bases, with 19 bases spanning the gap. The germline gives CDR1 SGDLS, CDR2 YYNGEE. This CDR3 has 16 residues. The DNA for the CDR3 is TGTGCCAGCGCGAGGGGAGGGGTAGTTGCTAACTATGGCTACACCTTC. It encodes CASARGGVVANYGYTF. The whole variable domain, filled in from reference TRBV9 and TRBJ1-2, reads DSGVTQTPKHLITATGQRVTLRCSPRSGDLSVYWYQQSLDQGLQFLIQYYNGEERAKGNILERFSAQQFPDLHSELNLSSLELGDSALYFCASARGGVVANYGYTFGSGTRLTVV.

Of note for this clonotype: A read error may produce the germline difference seen at one junction end. V is TRBV10-2 and J is TRBJ1-2, with a weak D call TRBD1 (5 bases). The CDR3 loop spans 14 amino acids. Germline loops: CDR1 WSHSY, CDR2 SAAADI. CDR3 in amino acids: CASSLGVPNYGYTF. DNA for the CDR3: TGTGCCAGCAGTCTGGGGGTCCCTAACTATGGCTACACCTTC.

The gene calls are TRBV29-1 and TRBJ1-3, with 8 positions matching TRBD1. This CDR3 is 14 amino acids long. CDR1 is SQVTM and CDR2 is ANQGSEA in the germline V gene. V shed 6 bases, J shed 1 base, and the junction held 5 bases outside the gene matches. CDR3 bases: TGCAGCGTAGGACAGGGAACTTCTGGAAACACCATATATTTT. Protein product: CSVGQGTSGNTIYF.

V and J are TRBV24-1 and TRBJ1-2; unclear D gene. The CDR3 spans 12 residues. The V and J ends lost 5 bases and 3 bases respectively, with 6 bases between them. The germline V gene has CDR1 KGHDR and CDR2 SFDVKD. The CDR3 region is CATSGTDYGYTF. The CDR3 DNA reads as TGTGCCACCAGTGGGACTGACTATGGCTACACCTTC.

This clonotype came up many times. The rearrangement joins TRBV2 to TRBJ2-7; no firm D call. This CDR3 comprises 12 residues. In germline, CDR1 is SNHLY, CDR2 FYNNEI. Deletions cut 8 bases from V and 1 base from J, with 9 bases between. The CDR3 loop is CASGKQSYEQYF. In nucleotides, the CDR3 is TGTGCCAGCGGGAAACAGTCCTACGAGCAGTACTTC.

This clonotype was seen at least ten times. The V and J genes are TRBV7-9 and TRBJ2-5; D possibly corresponds to TRBD1 (5 bases). Germline V CDR1 and CDR2: SEHNR, FQNEAQ (reference sequence). This CDR3 is built from 15 residues. Trimming left V 4 bases short and J 5 bases short, with 17 bases between. The CDR3 coding sequence is TGTGCCAGCAGCTCTGGGCAGGGAAACATGGAGACCCAGTACTTC. This sequence encodes CASSSGQGNMETQYF.

The rearrangement links TRBV20-1 to TRBJ1-1, with a tentative D call TRBD1 (6 bases). The V gene's germline CDR1 is DFQATT and CDR2 SNEGSKA (reference sequence). The length of the CDR3 is 12 residues. V dropped 4 bases and J dropped 4 bases, with 10 bases sitting between them. DNA of the CDR3: TGCAGTGCTATTCAGGGGTCCACTGAAGCTTTCTTT. It specifies CSAIQGSTEAFF.

The chain combines TRBV12-3 or TRBV12-4 with TRBJ2-5; 7 nucleotides agree with TRBD1. V dropped 7 bases and J dropped 5; count of bases not matched to a gene: 7. The CDR3 runs 13 residues. The CDR3 region has the DNA TGTGCCAGCAACTCCGGGACAGTGGAGACCCAGTACTTC. This translates into CASNSGTVETQYF.

The chain uses TRBV11-2 and TRBJ1-3; no firm D call. Trimming removed 3 bases at V and 7 bases at J, with 10 bases between. Germline V gene lookup returns CDR1 SGHAT and CDR2 FQNNGV. CDR3 length: 13 residues. CDR3 in DNA: TGTGCCAGCAGCTTCGCGGGCCTCAACACCATATATTTT. Amino acids: CASSFAGLNTIYF.

This clonotype has at least ten counts. A much more abundant neighbour one base away suggests this may be a read error. The chain is built from TRBV10-3 and TRBJ1-2, with a tentative D call TRBD1 (5 bases). There are 14 residues in the CDR3. In germline, CDR1 is ENHRY, CDR2 SYGVKD. Trimming removed 2 bases at V and 6 bases at J, with 13 bases between. The CDR3 here is CAISEGWDGNGYTF. The CDR3, as DNA: TGTGCCATCAGTGAGGGGTGGGACGGAAATGGCTACACCTTC.

The chain uses TRBV6-4 and TRBJ2-7; D not resolved. V lost 5 bases to trimming and J lost 0 bases, with 14 bases between them. From germline, CDR1 is MRHNA and CDR2 SNTAGT. This CDR3 spans 15 amino acids. The DNA of the CDR3 is TGTGCCAGCAGTCCTGACACCGAGAGCTCCTACGAGCAGTACTTC. This translates into CASSPDTESSYEQYF.

This clonotype was seen ten or more times. V and J are TRBV29-1 and TRBJ2-7, with 10 bases that match TRBD1. The CDR3 is 16 amino acids. Germline CDR1 is SQVTM and CDR2 is ANQGSEA. After removal of 2 bases from V and 4 bases from J, the junction contained 11 bases not matched to a gene. The CDR3 DNA reads as TGCAGCGTTGAACTTGCAGGGGGGACAGGGGTTTACGAGCAGTACTTC. This encodes CSVELAGGTGVYEQYF.

To note about this clonotype: This clone may be a read error of a much larger clone one base away. The V gene is TRBV12-3 or TRBV12-4, the J gene TRBJ1-2; TRBD1 is a possible D gene (6 bases). This CDR3 region has 13 residues. CDR3 amino acids: CANSYYRASGYTF. CDR3 nucleotide sequence: TGTGCCAACAGTTACTACAGGGCCAGTGGCTACACCTTC.

This clonotype was picked up a small number of times. The chain carries TRBV10-2 and TRBJ1-6; tentative D call: TRBD1 (5 bases). CDR1 is WSHSY and CDR2 is SAAADI in the germline V gene. The CDR3 covers 16 residues. V was trimmed by 4 bases and J by 3 bases, leaving 13 bases between them. The CDR3 DNA reads as TGCGCCAGCAGTGCTTCCAGAAGGGGCTATAATTCACCCCTCCACTTT. It specifies CASSASRRGYNSPLHF.

The chain joins TRBV12-3 or TRBV12-4 to TRBJ1-6; weak D call: TRBD1 (5 bases). V was pared by 6 bases and J by 10 bases, with 10 bases between. The CDR3 has 12 residues. CDR3 sequence: CASSWGVSPLHF. In DNA form, the CDR3 reads TGTGCCAGCAGCTGGGGCGTCTCACCCCTCCACTTT.

The chain is built from TRBV5-1 and TRBJ1-2, with 7 bases lining up with TRBD1. The CDR3 is 13 residues long. Germline CDR1 is SGHRS and CDR2 is YFSETQ. J was trimmed by 7 bases and V by 4 bases; bases with no gene match: 7. CDR3 loop: CASSEEGAGGYTF. CDR3 bases: TGCGCCAGCAGCGAAGAGGGGGCCGGTGGCTACACCTTC.

V gene TRBV28 combines with J gene TRBJ2-7; 7 positions agree with TRBD1. J gave up 6 bases and V 10 bases, and 12 bases lay outside the gene matches. The CDR3 is made up of 13 amino acids. Per the germline V gene, CDR1 is MDHEN and CDR2 is SYDVKM. The CDR3 DNA follows: TGTGCCACCGATAACCGGGACAGTTCCGAGCAGTACTTC. This codes for CATDNRDSSEQYF. The full variable domain, completed using reference TRBV28 and TRBJ2-7, is DVKVTQSSRYLVKRTGEKVFLECVQDMDHENMFWYRQDPGLGLRLIYFSYDVKMKEKGDIPEGYSVSREKKERFSLILESASTNQTSMYLCATDNRDSSEQYFGPGTRLTVT.

The chain employs TRBV10-1 and TRBJ2-1; perhaps TRBD1 as D (6 bases). The germline CDR1 and CDR2 sequences are WNHNN and SYGVQD (reference sequence). The CDR3 contains 16 residues. V was pared by 4 bases and J by 7 bases, with 20 bases between. For the CDR3, the DNA is TGCGCCAGCAGTGTCGTAGGGGGAGAGGGAAATAATGAGCAGTTCTTC. This sequence encodes CASSVVGGEGNNEQFF.

The rearrangement uses TRBV11-2 and TRBJ1-2, with D possibly matching TRBD1 (5 bases). Trimming shortened V by 0 bases and J by 4 bases, and 12 bases separated the two germline ends. Looked up from germline, CDR1 is SGHAT and CDR2 is FQNNGV. The CDR3 covers 15 residues. CDR3: CASSLDGGTSYGYTF. CDR3 sequence (DNA): TGTGCCAGCAGCTTAGATGGAGGGACTTCCTATGGCTACACCTTC.

This clonotype has at least ten counts. V usage is TRBV20-1 and J usage is TRBJ2-2; D is unclear. The V end lost 3 bases, the J end lost 5 bases, and 7 bases lay between the germline ends. CDR3 length: 12 residues. CDR1 DFQATT and CDR2 SNEGSKA come from the germline V gene (reference sequence). CDR3 region: CSARMGTGELFF. CDR3 bases: TGCAGTGCTAGGATGGGGACCGGGGAGCTGTTTTTT.